This record covers a single TCR beta chain. The antigen is not known. This entry belongs to a study of T cell responses to AZD1222 COVID-19 vaccine. Study conclusions and caveats: Two doses of AZD1222 preceded a rise in Spike-specific TCR breadth and depth. It was only after the peak T cell response that any repertoires were sampled. Mostly white British, mostly female donors; authors suggested clonal diversity may be underestimated. Among AZD1222 vaccinees, only 5 to 7 were seropositive at baseline.

Generated by immunoSEQ multiplex PCR, the TCRdb table keeps only in-frame clones and is missing some. The sample consists of about 130,000 clones, about 87% of them appearing once. The clonotype comes from an adult in good health. The specimen was peripheral blood, collected on day 0 of AZD1222 vaccination.

The CDR3 protein is CASSYGRGPYEQYF. Here the CDR3 DNA reads TGTGCCAGCAGTTACGGGAGGGGACCCTACGAGCAGTACTTC. The gene calls are TRBV6-5 and TRBJ2-7, with 7 bases matching TRBD2. Germline values: CDR1 MNHEY, CDR2 SVGAGI. V lost 2 bases to trimming and J lost 2 bases; unmatched junction nucleotides: 3. The CDR3 loop spans 14 amino acids.